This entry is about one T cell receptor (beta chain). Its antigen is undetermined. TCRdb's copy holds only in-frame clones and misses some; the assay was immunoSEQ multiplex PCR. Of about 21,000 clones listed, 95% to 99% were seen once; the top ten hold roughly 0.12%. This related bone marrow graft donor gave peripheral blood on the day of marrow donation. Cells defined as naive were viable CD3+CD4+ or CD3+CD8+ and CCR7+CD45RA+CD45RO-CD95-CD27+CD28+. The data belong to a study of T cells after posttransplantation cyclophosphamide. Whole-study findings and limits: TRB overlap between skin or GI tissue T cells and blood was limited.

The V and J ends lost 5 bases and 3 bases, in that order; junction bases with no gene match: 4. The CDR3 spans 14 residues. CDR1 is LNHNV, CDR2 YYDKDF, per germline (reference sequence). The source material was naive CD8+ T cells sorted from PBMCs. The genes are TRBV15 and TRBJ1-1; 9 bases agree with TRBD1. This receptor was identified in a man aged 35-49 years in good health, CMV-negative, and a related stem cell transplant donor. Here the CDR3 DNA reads TGTGCCACCAGCTCCGGGACAGGGCACACTGAAGCTTTCTTT. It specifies CATSSGTGHTEAFF.